A selection of T cell receptor beta chains follows, all from one sample in a study of blood T cell repertoires in COVID-19. This table comes from immunoSEQ multiplex PCR, and its TCRdb copy is limited to in-frame clones, with some not included. The sample lists under 250,000 clones, approximately 86% seen once, with more than 6% in the top ten. Sequenced: peripheral blood. The receptor source for this set is a woman aged 55 to 70 with active or convalescent COVID-19. Both conserved end residues are part of each CDR3. The order of the fields is CDR3 length, clone size, D gene, J gene, V gene, CDR3 protein, CDR3 DNA. The D gene is left open where the match is weak. Size is stated for part of the rows, as once, few or many counts, or as a class when the clone is expanded.

cdr3_length: 13; clone_size: .; d_call: .; j_call: TRBJ2-1; v_call: TRBV6-5; cdr3_aa: CASSYMELNEQFF; cdr3_nt: TGTGCCAGCAGTTATATGGAGTTAAATGAGCAGTTCTTC
cdr3_length: 14; clone_size: .; d_call: TRBD1; j_call: TRBJ1-2; v_call: TRBV2; cdr3_aa: CASRRDRGPNGYTF; cdr3_nt: TGTGCCAGCAGACGGGACAGGGGGCCGAATGGCTACACCTTC
cdr3_length: 13; clone_size: .; d_call: TRBD2; j_call: TRBJ2-4; v_call: TRBV18; cdr3_aa: CASSPGLAGRQYF; cdr3_nt: TGTGCCAGCTCACCCGGACTAGCGGGACGGCAGTACTTC
cdr3_length: 19; clone_size: once; d_call: TRBD1; j_call: TRBJ1-1; v_call: TRBV7-8; cdr3_aa: CASSLGSPRTGVENTEAFF; cdr3_nt: TGTGCCAGCAGCTTAGGCTCTCCCAGGACAGGGGTAGAGAACACTGAAGCTTTCTTT
cdr3_length: 16; clone_size: .; d_call: .; j_call: TRBJ2-3; v_call: TRBV11-3; cdr3_aa: CASSLAGPTEGDTQYF; cdr3_nt: TGTGCCAGCAGTCTTGCGGGCCCTACGGAGGGAGATACGCAGTATTTT
cdr3_length: 17; clone_size: .; d_call: .; j_call: TRBJ1-1; v_call: TRBV7-3; cdr3_aa: CASSLNAGRAMNTEAFF; cdr3_nt: TGTGCCAGCAGCTTAAACGCGGGGAGGGCCATGAACACTGAAGCTTTCTTT
cdr3_length: 16; clone_size: .; d_call: .; j_call: TRBJ2-1; v_call: TRBV5-1; cdr3_aa: CASSLGTGWSYNEQFF; cdr3_nt: TGCGCCAGCAGCTTGGGCACAGGGTGGTCCTACAATGAGCAGTTCTTC
cdr3_length: 16; clone_size: .; d_call: TRBD1; j_call: TRBJ2-5; v_call: TRBV6-1; cdr3_aa: CASSARTGGRLETQYF; cdr3_nt: TGTGCCAGCAGTGCCCGGACAGGGGGAAGGTTGGAGACCCAGTACTTC
cdr3_length: 17; clone_size: .; d_call: TRBD2; j_call: TRBJ2-2; v_call: TRBV5-6; cdr3_aa: CASSFQLAGAVGGELFF; cdr3_nt: TGTGCCAGCAGCTTTCAACTAGCGGGAGCGGTAGGCGGGGAGCTGTTTTTT
cdr3_length: 12; clone_size: .; d_call: .; j_call: TRBJ1-1; v_call: TRBV25-1; cdr3_aa: CASSEFQGWAFF; cdr3_nt: TGTGCCAGCAGTGAATTTCAGGGATGGGCTTTCTTT
cdr3_length: 12; clone_size: .; d_call: .; j_call: TRBJ2-5; v_call: TRBV24-1; cdr3_aa: CATSDSIETQYF; cdr3_nt: TGTGCCACCAGTGATTCAATAGAGACCCAGTACTTC
cdr3_length: 15; clone_size: once; d_call: .; j_call: TRBJ1-5; v_call: TRBV6-6; cdr3_aa: CASRAARKNNQPQHF; cdr3_nt: TGTGCCAGCAGGGCGGCAAGAAAAAACAATCAGCCCCAGCATTTT
cdr3_length: 15; clone_size: .; d_call: .; j_call: TRBJ1-1; v_call: TRBV28; cdr3_aa: CASSFVDRLNTEAFF; cdr3_nt: TGTGCCAGCAGTTTTGTTGACAGACTGAACACTGAAGCTTTCTTT
cdr3_length: 14; clone_size: .; d_call: .; j_call: TRBJ1-2; v_call: TRBV6-5; cdr3_aa: CASTLRGGRYGYTF; cdr3_nt: TGTGCCAGCACCCTACGGGGGGGCCGCTATGGCTACACCTTC
cdr3_length: 15; clone_size: .; d_call: TRBD1; j_call: TRBJ2-1; v_call: TRBV11-2; cdr3_aa: CASSLRQGASNEQFF; cdr3_nt: TGTGCCAGCAGCTTACGACAGGGGGCCTCCAATGAGCAGTTCTTC
cdr3_length: 15; clone_size: .; d_call: .; j_call: TRBJ2-1; v_call: TRBV3-1/TRBV3-2; cdr3_aa: CASSLVGVGHNEQFF; cdr3_nt: TGTGCCAGCAGCCTCGTCGGGGTAGGGCACAATGAGCAGTTCTTC
cdr3_length: 15; clone_size: .; d_call: TRBD2; j_call: TRBJ2-3; v_call: TRBV5-8; cdr3_aa: CARRLAGVGTDTQYF; cdr3_nt: TGTGCCAGACGACTAGCGGGAGTAGGGACAGATACGCAGTATTTT
cdr3_length: 16; clone_size: .; d_call: TRBD1; j_call: TRBJ2-7; v_call: TRBV7-8; cdr3_aa: CASSLARTGISNEQYF; cdr3_nt: TGTGCCAGCAGCTTAGCTCGGACAGGAATCTCCAACGAGCAGTACTTC
cdr3_length: 14; clone_size: .; d_call: .; j_call: TRBJ1-3; v_call: TRBV7-2; cdr3_aa: CASSTRQGRNTIYF; cdr3_nt: TGTGCCAGCAGCACCCGCCAGGGGCGAAACACCATATATTTT
cdr3_length: 14; clone_size: .; d_call: .; j_call: TRBJ1-3; v_call: TRBV6-5; cdr3_aa: CASSQLRGGNTIYF; cdr3_nt: TGTGCCAGCAGCCAACTCAGGGGCGGAAACACCATATATTTT
cdr3_length: 13; clone_size: .; d_call: TRBD1; j_call: TRBJ2-5; v_call: TRBV29-1; cdr3_aa: CSVRQGAQETQYF; cdr3_nt: TGCAGCGTACGACAGGGGGCCCAAGAGACCCAGTACTTC
cdr3_length: 16; clone_size: once; d_call: .; j_call: TRBJ2-1; v_call: TRBV19; cdr3_aa: CASSIGGRSSYNEQFF; cdr3_nt: TGTGCCAGTAGTATTGGGGGCAGGAGCTCCTACAATGAGCAGTTCTTC
cdr3_length: 14; clone_size: .; d_call: .; j_call: TRBJ2-1; v_call: TRBV7-9; cdr3_aa: CASSLAHSRNEQFF; cdr3_nt: TGTGCCAGCAGCTTAGCGCACAGCCGGAATGAGCAGTTCTTC
cdr3_length: 14; clone_size: .; d_call: .; j_call: TRBJ1-3; v_call: TRBV5-1; cdr3_aa: CASSLGGGGNTIYF; cdr3_nt: TGCGCCAGCAGCTTGGGGGGAGGCGGAAACACCATATATTTT
cdr3_length: 16; clone_size: .; d_call: TRBD1; j_call: TRBJ1-2; v_call: TRBV6-1; cdr3_aa: CASSDPTGQQHYGYTF; cdr3_nt: TGTGCCAGCAGTGACCCCACGGGACAGCAACACTATGGCTACACCTTC
cdr3_length: 16; clone_size: once; d_call: .; j_call: TRBJ1-1; v_call: TRBV18; cdr3_aa: CASSPPPGELNTEAFF; cdr3_nt: TGTGCCAGCTCACCACCGCCAGGGGAACTGAACACTGAAGCTTTCTTT
cdr3_length: 13; clone_size: few; d_call: TRBD1; j_call: TRBJ1-2; v_call: TRBV6-6; cdr3_aa: CASSPQGDYGYTF; cdr3_nt: TGTGCCAGCAGCCCACAGGGGGACTATGGCTACACCTTC
cdr3_length: 17; clone_size: .; d_call: .; j_call: TRBJ2-3; v_call: TRBV27; cdr3_aa: CASSKPTDSRSTDTQYF; cdr3_nt: TGTGCCAGCAGTAAACCGACAGATAGCAGGAGCACAGATACGCAGTATTTT
cdr3_length: 18; clone_size: few; d_call: .; j_call: TRBJ2-2; v_call: TRBV6-1; cdr3_aa: CASSEAGGGTGRTGELFF; cdr3_nt: TGTGCCAGCAGTGAAGCCGGCGGGGGGACAGGGAGGACCGGGGAGCTGTTTTTT
cdr3_length: 13; clone_size: .; d_call: TRBD1; j_call: TRBJ1-2; v_call: TRBV29-1; cdr3_aa: CSVSRDRVDGYTF; cdr3_nt: TGCAGCGTTTCTCGGGACAGGGTCGATGGCTACACCTTC
cdr3_length: 16; clone_size: .; d_call: .; j_call: TRBJ2-5; v_call: TRBV15; cdr3_aa: CATSRDLEGAGETQYF; cdr3_nt: TGTGCCACCAGCAGAGATTTAGAAGGAGCAGGGGAGACCCAGTACTTC
cdr3_length: 14; clone_size: .; d_call: .; j_call: TRBJ2-5; v_call: TRBV3-1/TRBV3-2; cdr3_aa: CASSAGTLQETQYF; cdr3_nt: TGTGCCAGCAGCGCCGGGACTCTACAAGAGACCCAGTACTTC
cdr3_length: 13; clone_size: .; d_call: TRBD1; j_call: TRBJ1-4; v_call: TRBV29-1; cdr3_aa: CSAGTGNNEKLFF; cdr3_nt: TGCAGCGCTGGGACAGGGAATAATGAAAAACTGTTTTTT
cdr3_length: 12; clone_size: once; d_call: .; j_call: TRBJ1-2; v_call: TRBV28; cdr3_aa: CASRAAVYGYTF; cdr3_nt: TGTGCCAGCAGGGCGGCGGTCTATGGCTACACCTTC
cdr3_length: 15; clone_size: .; d_call: TRBD2; j_call: TRBJ2-7; v_call: TRBV4-2; cdr3_aa: CASSPFAGGPYEQYF; cdr3_nt: TGTGCCAGCAGCCCCTTTGCGGGAGGCCCCTACGAGCAGTACTTC
cdr3_length: 10; clone_size: .; d_call: .; j_call: TRBJ2-7; v_call: TRBV29-1; cdr3_aa: CSVERERQYF; cdr3_nt: TGCAGCGTTGAGAGGGAGAGGCAGTACTTC
cdr3_length: 15; clone_size: .; d_call: TRBD1; j_call: TRBJ2-5; v_call: TRBV24-1; cdr3_aa: CATSEGGRGPETQYF; cdr3_nt: TGTGCCACCAGTGAAGGGGGCAGGGGACCAGAGACCCAGTACTTC
cdr3_length: 13; clone_size: .; d_call: .; j_call: TRBJ2-7; v_call: TRBV7-8; cdr3_aa: CASSPSWLYEQYF; cdr3_nt: TGTGCCAGCAGCCCAAGTTGGCTCTACGAGCAGTACTTC
cdr3_length: 13; clone_size: .; d_call: .; j_call: TRBJ2-6; v_call: TRBV2; cdr3_aa: CASVLGRANVLTF; cdr3_nt: TGTGCCAGTGTCCTAGGTAGGGCCAACGTCCTGACTTTC
cdr3_length: 19; clone_size: .; d_call: TRBD1; j_call: TRBJ2-6; v_call: TRBV6-2/TRBV6-3; cdr3_aa: CASSSWTGARSSGANVLTF; cdr3_nt: TGTGCCAGCAGTTCATGGACAGGGGCCAGGAGCTCTGGGGCCAACGTCCTGACTTTC